The 9 T cell receptor beta chains below come from one sample, sequenced in a study of blood T cell repertoires in COVID-19. Measured with immunoSEQ multiplex PCR; TCRdb has only the in-frame clones, and not every one. The table records some 140,000 clones, more than 80% of them present only once. Sequenced input: peripheral blood. The receptors originated from a man aged 45-65 years with acute or convalescent COVID-19.

The table lists this clone with a few counts. The chain carries TRBV12-3 or TRBV12-4 and TRBJ1-2; no reliable D call. V gave up 3 bases and J gave up 7 bases, with 9 bases separating them. CDR3 length: 12 residues. The DNA of the CDR3 is TGTGCCAGCAGTTTGGAGGAAGGTGGCTACACCTTC. Protein product: CASSLEEGGYTF.

The rearrangement uses TRBV4-2 and TRBJ1-2; D gene unclear. The germline V and J ends were trimmed by 0 bases and 1 base, with 9 bases remaining between them. CDR3 length: 15 amino acids. Germline V gene data show CDR1 as LGHNA and CDR2 as YNFKEQ. CDR3 protein: CASSQEHLSNYGYTF. The CDR3 DNA follows: TGTGCCAGCAGCCAAGAACACCTCAGTAACTATGGCTACACCTTC.

J is TRBJ2-5 and V is TRBV24-1, with 8 bases aligning to TRBD1. The CDR3 totals 15 residues. Germline values: CDR1 KGHDR, CDR2 SFDVKD. The V and J ends lost 4 bases and 1 base, in that order; junction bases with no gene match: 4. The CDR3 DNA sequence: TGTGCCACCAGTGACCGGACAGGGACCCAAGAGACCCAGTACTTC. Encoded protein: CATSDRTGTQETQYF.

Concerning this clone: Germline and junction disagree at one end, which may indicate a read error. The chain combines TRBV27 with TRBJ2-3; TRBD2 agrees at 7 bases. This CDR3 contains 16 residues. From germline, CDR1 is MNHEY and CDR2 SMNVEV (reference sequence). Here the CDR3 DNA reads TGTGCCAGCAATTTAATAGGGGCGGGGGACACAGATACGCAGTATTTT. It codes for CASNLIGAGDTDTQYF.

The rearrangement links TRBV19 to TRBJ2-7; maybe TRBD2 (6 bases). This CDR3 region has 14 residues. The V and J ends lost 5 bases and 1 base respectively, with 12 bases between them. Germline V gene sequence: CDR1 LNHDA, CDR2 SQIVND (reference sequence). CDR3: CASSPHGGSYEQYF. The CDR3 DNA reads TGTGCCAGTAGTCCCCATGGGGGGTCCTACGAGCAGTACTTC.

The chain couples TRBV7-9 to TRBJ1-1, with D perhaps TRBD1 (5 bases). The CDR3 sequence is 18 residues long. Germline loops: CDR1 SEHNR, CDR2 FQNEAQ (reference sequence). The V end lost 1 base, the J end lost 3 bases, and 21 bases lay between the germline ends. The CDR3: CASSLGYRGGRGDTEAFF. The CDR3 bases are TGTGCCAGCAGCTTAGGTTATCGGGGAGGTAGGGGTGACACTGAAGCTTTCTTT.

J is TRBJ2-3 and V is TRBV20-1, with TRBD2 as a possible D gene (6 bases). V was cut by 3 bases and J by 2 bases, with 15 bases left in between. Per the germline V gene, CDR1 is DFQATT and CDR2 is SNEGSKA (reference sequence). This CDR3 region has 15 residues. The CDR3, as DNA: TGCAGTGCTAGTAATAGCGGTAGATACACAGATACGCAGTATTTT. Protein sequence: CSASNSGRYTDTQYF.

The rearrangement links TRBV11-2 to TRBJ2-3; 10 nucleotides agree with TRBD1. Germline V gene data show CDR1 as SGHAT and CDR2 as FQNNGV. This CDR3 is 16 amino acids long. V was pared by 4 bases and J by 0 bases, with 4 bases of the junction left unmatched. The CDR3: CASSWGQGSSTDTQYF. The CDR3 region has the DNA TGTGCCAGCAGCTGGGGACAGGGGTCTAGCACAGATACGCAGTATTTT. The full variable domain, in which reference TRBV11-2 and TRBJ2-3 provide the parts outside the CDR3, is EAGVAQSPRYKIIEKRQSVAFWCNPISGHATLYWYQQILGQGPKLLIQFQNNGVVDDSQLPKDRFSAERLKGVDSTLKIQPAKLEDSAVYLCASSWGQGSSTDTQYFGPGTRLTVL.

This chain joins TRBV3-1 (or the pseudogene TRBV3-2) and TRBJ2-5, with 9 nucleotides matching TRBD1. The CDR3 has 13 residues. Germline V gene lookup returns CDR1 LGHDT and CDR2 YNNKEL (reference sequence). V shed 2 bases, J shed 13 bases, and the junction held 8 bases outside the gene matches. This CDR3 is CASSQKGQGLPYF. The CDR3, as DNA: TGTGCCAGCAGCCAAAAGGGACAGGGATTACCGTACTTC.